This is a list of T cell receptor beta chains from one sample in a study of shared T cell receptors in the human thymus. This table comes from immunoSEQ multiplex PCR, and its TCRdb copy is limited to in-frame clones, with some not included. Of a few hundred thousand clones listed, 85% to 95% are singletons. Specimen: thymocytes. These receptor sequences come from a human donor. CDR3s include the opening cysteine and the closing phenylalanine or tryptophan.

len	v_gene	j_gene	CDR3aa
18	TRBV4-3	TRBJ2-6	CASSQRRAARSGANVLTF
17	TRBV13	TRBJ2-1	CASSLSELAEPYNEQFF
11	TRBV4-1	TRBJ2-1	CASSQEEEQFF
15	TRBV27	TRBJ2-7	CASSGRGPSSYEQYF
14	TRBV11-3	TRBJ2-2	CASSLAGATGELFF
13	TRBV6-5	TRBJ1-1	CASSYLCRTEAFF
15	TRBV5-6	TRBJ2-5	CASSLSWAGEGTQYF
17	TRBV5-1	TRBJ2-3	CASSLTAGGTPTDTQYF
15	TRBV7-9	TRBJ2-3	CASTLRRGSTDTQYF
16	TRBV28	TRBJ1-2	CASSLPYTRGFYGYTF
15	TRBV19	TRBJ2-2	CASSNNPKVDGELFF
18	TRBV2	TRBJ2-5	CASSGGGLAGGFQETQYF
16	TRBV10-2	TRBJ2-1	CASAHAWGELINEQFF
13	TRBV6-6	TRBJ1-3	CASSWDLGNTIYF
14	TRBV6-4	TRBJ2-3	CASSRQGNRNTQYF
15	TRBV10-1	TRBJ1-2	CASSEGMSGVYGYTF
16	TRBV30	TRBJ2-7	CAWSAPGLAGGYEQYF
15	TRBV5-1	TRBJ2-7	CASSSAGSPPYEQYF
14	TRBV9	TRBJ1-1	CASSLDSMNTEAFF
18	TRBV6-4	TRBJ2-3	CASSDPRRREATRNTQYF
18	TRBV27	TRBJ2-2	CASSPGLAGLTNTGELFF
15	TRBV7-2	TRBJ1-1	CASSLARGMNTEAFF
14	TRBV30	TRBJ1-2	CAWSVTGPNYGYTF
14	TRBV27	TRBJ1-2	CASSLGPNGGGYTF
18	TRBV9	TRBJ2-4	CASSPRGGRAPTKNIQYF
16	TRBV6-6	TRBJ2-3	CASSFPAGHSTDTQYF
15	TRBV5-1	TRBJ2-5	CASSSTGQGDETQYF
18	TRBV15	TRBJ2-1	CATSPRLAGGRGAFEQFF
16	TRBV6-4	TRBJ2-3	CASSDEGEFSTDTQYF
18	TRBV4-2	TRBJ2-1	CASSQDFLRETVYNEQFF
15	TRBV28	TRBJ2-7	CASSPTDTGIYEQYF
9	TRBV7-7	TRBJ2-1	CARHNEQFF
17	TRBV7-2	TRBJ2-3	CASSLTLLGSRTDTQYF
19	TRBV7-9	TRBJ1-3	CASSLLPQNQKSSGNTIYF
16	TRBV7-2	TRBJ2-1	CASLPLSGTGNNEQFF
16	TRBV18	TRBJ2-7	CASSPLIAGGLYEQYF
13	TRBV2	TRBJ1-4	CASSEGGDEKLFF
11	TRBV20-1	TRBJ2-1	CSATGNNEQFF
15	TRBV28	TRBJ1-2	CASSPPFQGAAGYTF
14	TRBV4-1	TRBJ2-7	CASSQGTRFREQYF
17	TRBV14	TRBJ2-1	CASSQDRLAGPLDEQFF
18	TRBV9	TRBJ2-6	CASSDWEDQNPGANVLTF
15	TRBV19	TRBJ1-4	CASSFFNPPDPKLFF
12	TRBV15	TRBJ2-2	CATSPDTGELFF